This T cell receptor beta chain was captured by sequencing in a study of molecular identifiers for immune sequencing clone quantification. Background on the study: Four of five RNA aliquots from around 18,000 or 91,000 naive CD8 T cells were sequenced.

TCRdb analysed the PCR reads with MiXCR anew, one entry per CDR3 protein. This sample has approximately 100,000 distinct CDR3 sequences; approximately 40% occur once, and the top ten carry around 4.2%. The CD8+CD4-CCR7+CD45RA+ phenotype defined the sorted naive CD8 T cells. V trimming: 6 bases; J trimming: 5 bases; junction bases outside the gene matches: 10. The CDR3 consists of 15 residues. Germline V gives CDR1 SGDLS, CDR2 YYNGEE. This sequence was found in a human donor in good health. Some libraries in this study had Jurkat cell RNA spiked in. Sequenced material: naive CD8+ T cells from blood, with Jurkat cell RNA spiked in. Subset meaning: FACS-sorted CD8+CD4-CCR7+CD45RA+ naive T cells. This chain joins TRBV9 and TRBJ2-5, with 10 positions matching TRBD2. DNA of the CDR3: TGTGCCAGCAACAGAGCGGGAGGGCCCGGGGAGACCCAGTACTTC. Amino acids: CASNRAGGPGETQYF. Variable domain in full (rest from reference TRBV9 and TRBJ2-5): DSGVTQTPKHLITATGQRVTLRCSPRSGDLSVYWYQQSLDQGLQFLIQYYNGEERAKGNILERFSAQQFPDLHSELNLSSLELGDSALYFCASNRAGGPGETQYFGPGTRLLVL.